The 8 T cell receptor beta chains listed next were all sequenced from one sample in a study of tumor-infiltrating lymphocytes in oesophageal squamous cell carcinoma. One entry per CDR3 protein, called by TCRdb with MiXCR from the PCR reads. The data hold some 15,000 distinct CDR3 sequences, with approximately 45% observed a single time. Sequencing used blood. All receptors come from a male donor with esophageal squamous cell carcinoma.

The rearrangement links TRBV7-3 to TRBJ1-1, with no clear D. CDR3 length: 14 residues. CDR1 is SGHTA and CDR2 is FQGTGA in the germline V gene. V was trimmed by 6 bases and J by 0 bases, leaving 11 bases between them. The CDR3 nucleotides read TGTGCCAGCAGTTTGGCAGGCATGAACACTGAAGCTTTCTTT. This gives the protein CASSLAGMNTEAFF. The variable domain in full, completed from reference TRBV7-3 and TRBJ1-1, reads GAGVSQTPSNKVTEKGKYVELRCDPISGHTALYWYRQSLGQGPEFLIYFQGTGAADDSGLPNDRFFAVRPEGSVSTLKIQRTERGDSAVYLCASSLAGMNTEAFFGQGTRLTVV.

V gene TRBV7-2 combines with J gene TRBJ2-5; 7 nucleotides align to TRBD2. Gene TRBJ2-7 matches the end of the DNA better, so the J call may be wrong. This CDR3 spans 16 amino acids. Germline V gene data show CDR1 as SGHTA and CDR2 as FQGNSA. In DNA, the CDR3 is TGTGCCAGCAGCAAACGGGTCGCTAGCGGAGCCTACGAGCAGTACTTC. Its protein is CASSKRVASGAYEQYF.

This clonotype was recorded a few times. A much larger clone lies a single base off, so this may be a read error. The chain is built from TRBV11-2 and TRBJ2-4; 7 bases are a match to TRBD2. The J call may be mistaken, given a closer DNA end match to TRBJ2-1. In germline, CDR1 is SGHAT, CDR2 FQNNGV. The CDR3 is 13 residues long. Written as DNA, the CDR3 is TGTGCCAGCACCCAAGCGGGGCAAGAGACCCAGTTCTTC. This translates into CASTQAGQETQFF.

Regarding this clonotype: This is likely a read error, given that the CDR3 carries no conserved phenylalanine or tryptophan at its end. No DNA is shown, since the ends of the CDR3 on it are uncertain; the CDR3 is the one TCRdb lists. The chain employs TRBV6-1 and TRBJ2-6; the D call of TRBD2 is as the table states it, not checked on the DNA. Germline CDR1 MNHNS, CDR2 SASEGT. The CDR3 sequence runs 17 residues, both termini included. The CDR3 loop is CASSETSGSSYEQYFGA.

The chain carries TRBV7-4 and TRBJ2-1, with D unresolved. Matching the DNA end better, TRBJ2-5 makes the J call doubtful. The CDR3 extends over 15 amino acids. Germline lookup yields CDR1 SGHVT and CDR2 SQSDAQ. The CDR3 nucleotides read TGTGCCAGCAGCTTCGGATCGGGTCAGGACGAGACCCAGTACTTC. Protein sequence: CASSFGSGQDETQYF.

This clonotype has more than one count but fewer than ten. The gene calls are TRBV12-3 or TRBV12-4 and TRBJ2-7, with 10 nucleotides matching TRBD2. The CDR3 loop spans 15 amino acids. J was trimmed by 1 base and V by 6 bases; bases with no gene match: 6. Here the CDR3 DNA reads TGTGCCAGCAGGGCCGGGACTAGCGCTTCCTACGAGCAGTACTTC. It yields the protein CASRAGTSASYEQYF.

This clonotype was counted ten times or more. The chain has TRBV11-3 and TRBJ2-3; 7 nucleotides agree with TRBD2. V was clipped by 0 bases and J by 5 bases; unmatched bases: 8. The germline gives CDR1 SGHNT, CDR2 YENEEA. The CDR3 covers 16 residues. The CDR3 loop reads CASSLEGSGGVDTQYF. DNA for the CDR3: TGTGCCAGCAGCTTAGAAGGCTCGGGAGGAGTAGATACGCAGTATTTT.

The CDR3 nucleotides are TGTGCCAGCAGCGGGGACTTCCCCTACACAGATACGCAGTATTTT. It encodes CASSGDFPYTDTQYF. The V and J genes are TRBV2 and TRBJ2-3; D possibly corresponds to TRBD2 (6 bases). The CDR3 spans 15 residues. Germline-derived CDR1 and CDR2 are SNHLY and FYNNEI. Trimming stripped 6 bases from V and 2 bases from J, with 15 bases between.